These 19 T cell receptor beta chains originate from one sample sequenced in a study of OX40 agonist ivuxolimab in advanced cancers. Profiling relied on immunoSEQ multiplex PCR, and the TCRdb table lists in-frame clones only, not all of them. The data contain tens of thousands of clones, 87% of them singletons. The specimen comprised CD4+ or CD8+ T cells sorted from blood, sampled in a trial of the OX40 agonist ivuxolimab. These receptors were taken from an adult with an advanced solid tumor such as melanoma, head and neck, liver or kidney cancer.

This chain's CDR3 is CASMGFSTDTQYF. The CDR3 bases are TGTGCCAGCATGGGATTTAGCACAGATACGCAGTATTTT. The J gene is TRBJ2-3, the V gene TRBV9, with no clear D. V shed 6 bases and J shed 0 bases, with 8 bases lying between them. CDR1 and CDR2 from the germline V gene are SGDLS and YYNGEE. The CDR3 consists of 13 residues.

Here the CDR3 reads CASSSGQGSDEKLFF. Here the CDR3 DNA reads TGTGCCAGCAGCTCAGGACAGGGGTCTGACGAAAAACTGTTTTTT. The chain has TRBV7-9 and TRBJ1-4, with 9 bases lining up with TRBD1. Unmatched junction bases numbered 8, after V lost 4 bases and J lost 8 bases. The germline V gene encodes CDR1 SEHNR and CDR2 FQNEAQ (reference sequence). The CDR3 is 15 amino acids. The full variable domain, completed using reference TRBV7-9 and TRBJ1-4, is DTGVSQNPRHKITKRGQNVTFRCDPISEHNRLYWYRQTLGQGPEFLTYFQNEAQLEKSRLLSDRFSAERPKGSFSTLEIQRTEQGDSAMYLCASSSGQGSDEKLFFGSGTQLSVL.

The chain couples TRBV28 to TRBJ1-5, with D unclear. The CDR3 is 13 amino acids. V was shortened by 9 bases and J by 0 bases, with 9 bases between the two germline ends. In germline, CDR1 is MDHEN, CDR2 SYDVKM. CDR3 residues: CASRWDSNQPQHF. The CDR3 coding sequence is TGTGCCAGTAGGTGGGATAGCAATCAGCCCCAGCATTTT.

This chain uses TRBV11-2 with TRBJ2-5, with D unclear. Trimming stripped 1 base from V and 1 base from J, with 4 bases between. The CDR3 contains 13 residues. CDR1 is SGHAT, CDR2 FQNNGV, per germline. CDR3 coding DNA: TGTGCCAGCAGCTTAGCGATCCAAGAGACCCAGTACTTC. Translated: CASSLAIQETQYF.

The sample holds one count of this clone. The chain carries TRBV15 and TRBJ1-2; 9 bases are a match to TRBD1. This CDR3 spans 16 amino acids. Germline-derived CDR1 and CDR2 are LNHNV and YYDKDF (reference sequence). V lost 4 bases to trimming and J lost 6 bases; unmatched junction nucleotides: 12. The CDR3 is CATSKRTGTGNHGYTF. In DNA, the CDR3 is TGTGCCACCAGCAAACGGACCGGGACAGGGAATCATGGCTACACCTTC.

The chain combines TRBV5-8 with TRBJ2-3; D gene ambiguous. The CDR3 totals 15 residues. Trimming took off 10 bases at V and 0 bases at J, with 18 bases between the two ends. The germline V gene encodes CDR1 SGHTS and CDR2 YDEGEE. CDR3: CASVELVVSTDTQYF. CDR3 in DNA: TGTGCCTCGGTGGAATTGGTAGTTAGCACAGATACGCAGTATTTT.

The chain links TRBV6-5 to TRBJ2-7; the match to TRBD2 covers 11 bases. CDR1 and CDR2 from the germline V gene are MNHEY and SVGAGI. With V trimmed by 0 bases and J by 3 bases, 4 bases remained unmatched. The CDR3 has 16 residues. CDR3 region: CASSYSTSGRGYEQYF. CDR3 in DNA: TGTGCCAGCAGTTACTCCACTAGCGGGAGAGGCTACGAGCAGTACTTC.

The chain has TRBV19 and TRBJ2-1, with 7 bases identical to TRBD2. J gave up 8 bases and V 7 bases, and 11 bases lay outside the gene matches. The CDR3 spans 14 residues. Germline-derived CDR1 and CDR2 are LNHDA and SQIVND (reference sequence). The CDR3 DNA is TGTGCCAGTACCAAACGGACTAGGCTCCATGAGCAGTTCTTC. Amino acid sequence: CASTKRTRLHEQFF.

This chain uses TRBV5-1 with TRBJ2-5, with unresolved D. CDR1 and CDR2 from the germline V gene are SGHRS and YFSETQ. The V and J ends lost 0 bases and 5 bases respectively, with 11 bases between them. The CDR3 length is 14 residues. The CDR3 coding sequence is TGCGCCAGCAGCTTGGGAGGTTCTGGTGAGACCCAGTACTTC. It yields the protein CASSLGGSGETQYF.

The rearrangement links TRBV7-6 to TRBJ2-3, with 10 positions matching TRBD2. This CDR3 contains 16 residues. From germline, CDR1 is SGHVS and CDR2 FNYEAQ. V gave up 2 bases and J gave up 3 bases; unmatched junction bases: 5. This CDR3 is CASSLSSGRATDTQYF. The CDR3 coding sequence is TGTGCCAGCAGCTTATCCAGCGGGAGGGCTACAGATACGCAGTATTTT.

The chain combines TRBV29-1 with TRBJ2-4, with D maybe TRBD2 (6 bases). The CDR3 has 14 residues. The V and J ends lost 5 bases and 0 bases respectively, with 11 bases between them. Germline CDR1 and CDR2: SQVTM and ANQGSEA. The CDR3 is CSVIGSLAKNIQYF. The CDR3 nucleotides read TGCAGCGTTATCGGGAGCCTAGCCAAAAACATTCAGTACTTC.

This chain links TRBV14 with TRBJ2-5; tentatively, D is TRBD2 (5 bases). The CDR3 length is 16 residues. V lost 3 bases and J lost 5, with 19 bases in between. Germline assignment: CDR1 SGHDN and CDR2 FVKESK. The CDR3 region is CASSHRTGPRGETQYF. CDR3 nucleotides: TGTGCCAGCAGCCATCGTACCGGGCCTCGCGGGGAGACCCAGTACTTC. Together with reference TRBV14 and TRBJ2-5, the CDR3 gives the full variable domain: EAGVTQFPSHSVIEKGQTVTLRCDPISGHDNLYWYRRVMGKEIKFLLHFVKESKQDESGMPNNRFLAERTGGTYSTLKVQPAELEDSGVYFCASSHRTGPRGETQYFGPGTRLLVL.

The chain combines TRBV11-2 with TRBJ1-1; D is unresolved. V was clipped by 7 bases and J by 1 base, with 13 bases between them. This CDR3 has 14 amino acids. Germline V lookup: CDR1 SGHAT, CDR2 FQNNGV. The CDR3 DNA sequence: TGTGCCAGCACCACATACCACCAGAACACTGAAGCTTTCTTT. This sequence encodes CASTTYHQNTEAFF.

V and J are TRBV4-2 and TRBJ2-2, with 7 bases lining up with TRBD2. Germline V gives CDR1 LGHNA, CDR2 YNFKEQ. CDR3 length: 16 amino acids. With 2 bases clipped from V and 7 bases from J, the junction kept 10 bases outside the gene matches. DNA of the CDR3: TGTGCCAGCAGCCAACGTGAGGGGCGCGGGAGCGGGGAGCTGTTTTTT. This translates into CASSQREGRGSGELFF.

The V gene is TRBV11-2, the J gene TRBJ1-6; no clear D gene. V was shortened by 3 bases and J by 4 bases, with 7 bases between the two germline ends. From germline, CDR1 is SGHAT and CDR2 FQNNGV. The CDR3 consists of 14 residues. The CDR3, as DNA: TGTGCCAGCAGCTTTAAACGGTATAATTCACCCCTCCACTTT. Its protein product is CASSFKRYNSPLHF.

The V and J genes are TRBV11-2 and TRBJ1-1; TRBD1 is a possible D gene (6 bases). Looked up from germline, CDR1 is SGHAT and CDR2 is FQNNGV. V lost 4 bases and J 0 bases, leaving 9 bases between the germline ends. The CDR3 loop spans 14 amino acids. The CDR3: CASSYGQLNTEAFF. CDR3 coding DNA: TGTGCCAGCAGCTACGGACAGCTGAACACTGAAGCTTTCTTT. Full variable domain (outside the CDR3, taken from reference TRBV11-2 and TRBJ1-1): EAGVAQSPRYKIIEKRQSVAFWCNPISGHATLYWYQQILGQGPKLLIQFQNNGVVDDSQLPKDRFSAERLKGVDSTLKIQPAKLEDSAVYLCASSYGQLNTEAFFGQGTRLTVV.

The chain employs TRBV30 and TRBJ1-5, with D maybe TRBD1 (5 bases). In germline, CDR1 is GTSNPN, CDR2 SVGIG (reference sequence). The CDR3 is made up of 12 amino acids. Trimming shortened V by 3 bases and J by 3 bases, and 6 bases separated the two germline ends. The CDR3 protein is CAWRQANQPQHF. CDR3 nucleotides: TGTGCCTGGAGACAGGCCAATCAGCCCCAGCATTTT. Based on the CDR3 plus reference TRBV30 and TRBJ1-5, the full variable domain is SQTIHQWPATLVQPVGSPLSLECTVEGTSNPNLYWYRQAAGRGLQLLFYSVGIGQISSEVPQNLSASRPQDRQFILSSKKLLLSDSGFYLCAWRQANQPQHFGDGTRLSIL.

This rearrangement joins TRBV10-1 to TRBJ2-1; D is ambiguous. V was trimmed by 10 bases and J by 7 bases, leaving 14 bases between them. The CDR3 runs to 12 residues. Germline lookup yields CDR1 WNHNN and CDR2 SYGVQD (reference sequence). The CDR3: CATGSQWNEQFF. Here the CDR3 DNA reads TGCGCCACCGGAAGCCAGTGGAATGAGCAGTTCTTC.

The rearrangement uses TRBV18 and TRBJ2-5; 10 bases fit TRBD2. The end of the DNA fits TRBJ2-7 better, so the J call may be wrong. This CDR3 contains 19 residues. The germline CDR1 and CDR2 sequences are KGHSH and LQKENI. CDR3: CASSPPGLAGVSSSGEQYF. DNA for the CDR3: TGTGCCAGCTCACCACCAGGTCTAGCGGGAGTTTCCTCCTCGGGCGAGCAGTACTTC.